This T cell receptor beta chain is drawn from a study of T cells in Graves' hyperthyroidism and ophthalmopathy. The TCR beta CDR3 regions underwent amplification using RNA transcripts as the source. The HTBI primer set served for first-round RT-PCR of the TCR CDR3. TCRdb called the multiplex PCR reads again in MiXCR, with one record for every CDR3 protein. The sample yields 500,000 to 650,000 distinct CDR3 sequences, around 15% seen once. Trimming shortened V by 5 bases and J by 7 bases, and 16 bases separated the two germline ends. Germline lookup yields CDR1 SGHRS and CDR2 YFSETQ. The CDR3 totals 14 residues. This clonotype has a count of ten or more.

The chain links TRBV5-1 to TRBJ2-1, with D perhaps matching TRBD2 (5 bases). The sequenced sample was blood. This TCR was recovered from a woman aged 40 to 49 with Graves' hyperthyroidism. For the CDR3, the DNA is TGCGCCAGCAGTTCTGTGGGAAGAGGGAATGAGCAGTTCTTC. Amino acid sequence: CASSSVGRGNEQFF.